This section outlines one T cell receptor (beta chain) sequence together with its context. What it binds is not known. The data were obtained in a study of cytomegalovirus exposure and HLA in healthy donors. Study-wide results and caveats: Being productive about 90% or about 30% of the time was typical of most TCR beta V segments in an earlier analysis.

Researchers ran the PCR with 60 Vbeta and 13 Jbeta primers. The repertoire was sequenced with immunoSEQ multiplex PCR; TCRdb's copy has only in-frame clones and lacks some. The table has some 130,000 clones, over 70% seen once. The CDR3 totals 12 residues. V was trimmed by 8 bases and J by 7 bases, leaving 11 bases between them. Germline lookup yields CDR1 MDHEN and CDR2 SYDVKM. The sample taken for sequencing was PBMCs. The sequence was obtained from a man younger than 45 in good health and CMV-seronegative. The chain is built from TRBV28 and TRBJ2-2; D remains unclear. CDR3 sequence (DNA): TGTGCCAGCCGGGTCTCCGGCGGGGAGCTGTTTTTT. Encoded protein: CASRVSGGELFF.